This TCR beta chain was sequenced for a study of early T cells in non-severe SARS-CoV-2 infection. Turning to the study itself: Unsorted whole-blood RNA was sequenced in bulk, leaving chains unpaired.

V was trimmed by 2 bases and J by 7 bases, leaving 9 bases between them. CDR1 is MNHEY and CDR2 is SVGEGT in the germline V gene. This CDR3 region has 13 residues. Whole-study results and caveats: Private and CD4 specificities were missed by VDJdb matching, skewed to anti-spike CD8.

Individual cDNA molecules received unique molecular identifiers during library preparation. TCRdb reanalysed the 5' RACE reads using MiXCR and keeps one entry per CDR3 protein. The data contain 60,000 to 85,000 distinct CDR3 sequences, 15% to 18% of them singletons. A note on this clonotype: Its specificity is unknown.

This receptor was identified in an adult who was a healthcare worker with PCR-confirmed SARS-CoV-2 infection or an uninfected control (not recorded which). This chain joins TRBV6-2 or TRBV6-3 and TRBJ2-1; D gene ambiguous. The material sequenced was whole blood. The CDR3 loop is CASSYRHFNEQFF. As DNA, the CDR3 is TGTGCCAGCAGTTACAGGCATTTTAATGAGCAGTTCTTC.